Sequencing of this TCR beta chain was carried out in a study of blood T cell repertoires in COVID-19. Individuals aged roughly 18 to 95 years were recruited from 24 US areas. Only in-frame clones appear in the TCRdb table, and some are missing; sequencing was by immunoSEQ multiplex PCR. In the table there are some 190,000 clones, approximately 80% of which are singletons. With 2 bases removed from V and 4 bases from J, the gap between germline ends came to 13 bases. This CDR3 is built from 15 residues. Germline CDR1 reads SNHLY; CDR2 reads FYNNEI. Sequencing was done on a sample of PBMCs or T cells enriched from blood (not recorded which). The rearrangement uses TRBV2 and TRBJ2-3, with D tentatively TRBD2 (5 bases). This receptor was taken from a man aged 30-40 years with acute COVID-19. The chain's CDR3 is CASSEKDWTPDTQYF. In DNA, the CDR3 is TGTGCCAGCAGTGAAAAGGACTGGACCCCAGATACGCAGTATTTT.